This T cell receptor (beta chain) was captured in a study of T cell responses to AZD1222 COVID-19 vaccine. As to this clone: Its antigen remains unidentified.

TCRdb's table, derived via immunoSEQ multiplex PCR, lists solely in-frame clones and lacks some. Of roughly 200,000 clones listed, approximately 92% were seen once; the top ten hold less than 4.5%. Germline CDR1 reads SGHTA; CDR2 reads FQGTGA. This CDR3 contains 14 residues. V shed 5 bases, J shed 5 bases, and the junction held 8 bases outside the gene matches. Study results and limitations: Spike-spanning, vaccine-associated CD4 TCRs were dominant at 160-218 and 743-854.

The rearrangement uses TRBV7-3 and TRBJ2-5; the match to TRBD1 covers 7 bases. This clonotype was sampled from an adult who received the MenACWY meningococcal vaccine as a control. The source was peripheral blood, collected 28 days after the second dose of the MenACWY control vaccine. CDR3 DNA sequence: TGTGCCAGCAGCCTACAGGGGCAGGGGGAGACCCAGTACTTC. It encodes CASSLQGQGETQYF.